The T cell receptor (beta chain) under discussion was sequenced for a study of blood T cell repertoires in COVID-19. Across the whole study: Samples of COVID-19 (acute and convalescent) were obtained from the United States, Italy and Spain. The analysed material was cDNA or gDNA that came from T cells, B-cell-depleted T cells, or PBMCs.

Germline V CDR1 and CDR2: SQVTM, ANQGSEA. The CDR3 totals 13 residues. The V and J ends lost 3 bases and 8 bases, in that order; junction bases with no gene match: 7. In the original analysis: Quantification of nucleated cells was approximated via reference gene primer amplification. Profiling relied on immunoSEQ multiplex PCR, and the TCRdb table lists in-frame clones only, not all of them. The D gene and trimming were derived from the DNA, and the V and J assignments and clone size from that table. The sample holds about 95,000 clones; under 90% are singletons and the top ten take about 3.2%. The receptor comes from a woman in her 70s with acute or convalescent COVID-19. V gene TRBV29-1 combines with J gene TRBJ1-2; 9 bases are a match to TRBD1. Material: peripheral blood. Written as DNA, the CDR3 is TGCAGCGTTGATGTACAGGGGGCGTCGGGCTACACCTTC. Its protein is CSVDVQGASGYTF.